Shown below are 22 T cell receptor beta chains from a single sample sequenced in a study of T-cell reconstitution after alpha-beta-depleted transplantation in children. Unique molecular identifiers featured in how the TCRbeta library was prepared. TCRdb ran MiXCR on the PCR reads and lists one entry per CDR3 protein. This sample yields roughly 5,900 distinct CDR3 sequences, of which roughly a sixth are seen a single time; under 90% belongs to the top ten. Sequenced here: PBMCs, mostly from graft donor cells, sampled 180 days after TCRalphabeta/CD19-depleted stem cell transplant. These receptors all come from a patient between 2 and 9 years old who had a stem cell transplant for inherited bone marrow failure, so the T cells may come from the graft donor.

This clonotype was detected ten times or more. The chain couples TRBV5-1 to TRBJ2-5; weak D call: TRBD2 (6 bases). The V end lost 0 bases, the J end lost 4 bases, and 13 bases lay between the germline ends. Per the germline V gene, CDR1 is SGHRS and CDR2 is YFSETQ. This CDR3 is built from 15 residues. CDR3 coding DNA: TGCGCCAGCAGCTTGGTCGCGGGATCAGGAGAGACCCAGTACTTC. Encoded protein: CASSLVAGSGETQYF.

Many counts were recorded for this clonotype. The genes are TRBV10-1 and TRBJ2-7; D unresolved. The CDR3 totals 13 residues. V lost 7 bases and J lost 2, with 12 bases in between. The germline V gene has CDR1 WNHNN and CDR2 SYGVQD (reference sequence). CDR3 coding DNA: TGCGCCAGCATGGATAGGACGACCTACGAGCAGTACTTC. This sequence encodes CASMDRTTYEQYF.

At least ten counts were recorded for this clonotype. CDR3 loop: CASSLEEGASYEQYF. As DNA, the CDR3 is TGTGCCAGCAGCTTAGAGGAGGGTGCCAGCTACGAGCAGTACTTC. V gene TRBV7-6 combines with J gene TRBJ2-7; perhaps TRBD2 as D (6 bases). The CDR3 is made up of 15 amino acids. The germline gives CDR1 SGHVS, CDR2 FNYEAQ. Trimming pared 1 base from V and 3 bases from J, leaving 13 bases between.

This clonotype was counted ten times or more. CDR3 residues: CASSLTRTTARHTQYF. In DNA, the CDR3 is TGTGCCAGCAGCTTAACGCGGACTACCGCTCGCCATACGCAGTATTTT. The chain is built from TRBV7-8 and TRBJ2-3; weak D call: TRBD2 (6 bases). V lost 2 bases and J lost 7, with 19 bases in between. The CDR3 has 16 amino acids. CDR1 SGHVS and CDR2 FQNEAQ come from the germline V gene.

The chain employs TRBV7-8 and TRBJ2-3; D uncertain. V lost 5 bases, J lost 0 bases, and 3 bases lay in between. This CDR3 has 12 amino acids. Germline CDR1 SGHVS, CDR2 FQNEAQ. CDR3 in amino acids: CASSQSTDTQYF. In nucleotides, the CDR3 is TGTGCCAGCAGCCAGAGCACAGATACGCAGTATTTT.

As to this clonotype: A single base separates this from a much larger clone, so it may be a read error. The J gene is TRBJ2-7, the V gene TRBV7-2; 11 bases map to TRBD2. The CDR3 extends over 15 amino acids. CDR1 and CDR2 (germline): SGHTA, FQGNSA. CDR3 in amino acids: CASSIAGGPDYEQYF. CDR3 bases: TGTGCCAGCAGCATAGCGGGAGGGCCTGACTACGAGCAGTACTTC.

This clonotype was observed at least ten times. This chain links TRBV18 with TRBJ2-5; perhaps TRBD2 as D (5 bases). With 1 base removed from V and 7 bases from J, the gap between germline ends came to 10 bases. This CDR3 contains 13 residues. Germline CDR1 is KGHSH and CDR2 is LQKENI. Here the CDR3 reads CASSPRSEGTQYF. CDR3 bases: TGTGCCAGCTCACCACGGAGTGAGGGGACCCAGTACTTC.

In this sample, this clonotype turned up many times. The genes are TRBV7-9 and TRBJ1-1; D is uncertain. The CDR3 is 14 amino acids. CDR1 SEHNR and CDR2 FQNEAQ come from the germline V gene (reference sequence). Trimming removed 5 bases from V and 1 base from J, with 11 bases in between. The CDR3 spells CASSPRTGNTEAFF. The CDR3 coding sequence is TGTGCCAGCAGCCCACGGACGGGGAACACTGAAGCTTTCTTT.

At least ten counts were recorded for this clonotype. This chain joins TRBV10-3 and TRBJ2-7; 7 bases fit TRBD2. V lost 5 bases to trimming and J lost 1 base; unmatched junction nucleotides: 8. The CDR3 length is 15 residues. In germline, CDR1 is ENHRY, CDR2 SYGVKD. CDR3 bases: TGTGCCATCAGTAAGAGCGGGAAGGGATCCTACGAGCAGTACTTC. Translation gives CAISKSGKGSYEQYF.

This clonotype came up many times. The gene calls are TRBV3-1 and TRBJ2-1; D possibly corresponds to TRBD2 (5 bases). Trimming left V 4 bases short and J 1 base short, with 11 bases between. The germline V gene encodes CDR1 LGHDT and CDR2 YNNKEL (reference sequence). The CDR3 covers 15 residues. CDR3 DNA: TGTGCCAGCAGCCTTCTACCGGGGTCCTACAATGAGCAGTTCTTC. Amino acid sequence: CASSLLPGSYNEQFF.

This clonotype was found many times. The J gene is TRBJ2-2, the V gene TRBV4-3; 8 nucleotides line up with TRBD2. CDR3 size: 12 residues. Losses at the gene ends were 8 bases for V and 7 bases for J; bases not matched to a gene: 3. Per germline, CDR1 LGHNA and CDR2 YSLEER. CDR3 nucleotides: TGCGCCAGCGGGACTAGGGGCGGGGAGCTGTTTTTT. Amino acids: CASGTRGGELFF.

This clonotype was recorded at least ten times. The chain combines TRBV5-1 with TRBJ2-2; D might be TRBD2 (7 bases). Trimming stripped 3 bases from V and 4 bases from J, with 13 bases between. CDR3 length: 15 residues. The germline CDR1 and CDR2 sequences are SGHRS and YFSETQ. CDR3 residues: CASSWTGGPTGELFF. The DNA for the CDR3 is TGCGCCAGCAGCTGGACGGGGGGCCCCACCGGGGAGCTGTTTTTT.

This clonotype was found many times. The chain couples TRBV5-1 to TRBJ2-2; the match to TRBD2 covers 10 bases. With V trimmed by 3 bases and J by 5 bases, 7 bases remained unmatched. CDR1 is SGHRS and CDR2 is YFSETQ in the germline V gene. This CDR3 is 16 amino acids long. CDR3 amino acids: CASSSLAGVGTGELFF. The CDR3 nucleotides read TGCGCCAGCAGCTCCCTAGCGGGAGTGGGAACCGGGGAGCTGTTTTTT.

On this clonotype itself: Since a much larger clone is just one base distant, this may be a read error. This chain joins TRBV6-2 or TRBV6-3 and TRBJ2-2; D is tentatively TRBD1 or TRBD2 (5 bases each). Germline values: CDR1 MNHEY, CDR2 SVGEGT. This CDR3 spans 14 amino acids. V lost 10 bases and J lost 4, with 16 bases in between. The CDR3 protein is CATLGPDSTGELFF. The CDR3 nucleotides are TGTGCCACCCTGGGACCCGATAGCACCGGGGAGCTGTTTTTT.

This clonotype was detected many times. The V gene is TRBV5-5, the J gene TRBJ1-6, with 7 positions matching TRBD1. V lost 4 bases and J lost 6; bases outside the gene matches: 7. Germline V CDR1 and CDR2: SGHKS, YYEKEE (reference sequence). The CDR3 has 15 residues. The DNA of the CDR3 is TGTGCCAGCAGCCCTTCGACAGGGCCTAATTCACCCCTCCACTTT. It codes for CASSPSTGPNSPLHF.

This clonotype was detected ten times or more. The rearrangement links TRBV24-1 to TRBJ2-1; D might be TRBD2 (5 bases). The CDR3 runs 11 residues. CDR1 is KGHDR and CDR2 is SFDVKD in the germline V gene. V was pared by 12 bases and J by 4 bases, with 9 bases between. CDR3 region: CASGDYNEQFF. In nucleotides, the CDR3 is TGTGCCTCCGGGGATTACAATGAGCAGTTCTTC.

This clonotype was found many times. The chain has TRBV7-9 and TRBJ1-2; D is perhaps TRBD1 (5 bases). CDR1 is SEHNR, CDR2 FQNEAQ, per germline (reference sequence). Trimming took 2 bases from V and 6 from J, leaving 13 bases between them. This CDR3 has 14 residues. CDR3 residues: CASSLSGARHGYTF. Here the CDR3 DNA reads TGTGCCAGCAGCTTAAGTGGGGCGCGACATGGCTACACCTTC.

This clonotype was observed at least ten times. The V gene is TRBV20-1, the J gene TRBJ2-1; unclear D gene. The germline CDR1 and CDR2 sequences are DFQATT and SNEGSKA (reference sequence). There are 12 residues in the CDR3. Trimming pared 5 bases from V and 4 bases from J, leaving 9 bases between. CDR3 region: CSARPLYNEQFF. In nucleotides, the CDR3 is TGCAGTGCTCGGCCTTTATACAATGAGCAGTTCTTC.

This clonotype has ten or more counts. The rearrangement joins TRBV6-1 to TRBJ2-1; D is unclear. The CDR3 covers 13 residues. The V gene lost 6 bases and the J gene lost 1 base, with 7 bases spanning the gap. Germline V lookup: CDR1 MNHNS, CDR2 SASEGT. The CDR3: CASRALSYNEQFF. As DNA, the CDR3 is TGTGCCAGCAGAGCCTTATCCTACAATGAGCAGTTCTTC.

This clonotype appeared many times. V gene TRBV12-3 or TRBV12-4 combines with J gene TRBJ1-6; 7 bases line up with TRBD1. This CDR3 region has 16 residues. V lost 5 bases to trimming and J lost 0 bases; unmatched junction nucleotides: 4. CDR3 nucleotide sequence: TGTGCCAGCAGTGTGACAGGGAGCTCCTATAATTCACCCCTCCACTTT. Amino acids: CASSVTGSSYNSPLHF.

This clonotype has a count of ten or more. DNA of the CDR3: TGTGCCAGCAGCTCCACGCCAGGCCACACTGAAGCTTTCTTT. It codes for CASSSTPGHTEAFF. The chain carries TRBV5-6 and TRBJ1-1; D gene uncertain. Germline V CDR1 and CDR2: SGHDT, YYEEEE. The CDR3 is 14 amino acids. Trimming shortened V by 3 bases and J by 3 bases, and 12 bases separated the two germline ends.

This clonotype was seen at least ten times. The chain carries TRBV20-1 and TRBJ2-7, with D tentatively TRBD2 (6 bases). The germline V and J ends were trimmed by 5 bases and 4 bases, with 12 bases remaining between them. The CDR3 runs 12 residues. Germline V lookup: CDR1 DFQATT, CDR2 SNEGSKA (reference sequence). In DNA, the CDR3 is TGCAGTGCTCCCCGGGGAGGATACGAGCAGTACTTC. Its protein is CSAPRGGYEQYF.